Following are 22 T cell receptor beta chains from one sample sequenced in a study of T-cell memory formation after mild COVID-19. TCRdb itself ran the 5' RACE reads through MiXCR, one entry per CDR3 protein. Among 120,000 or so distinct CDR3 sequences listed, 5% to 6.5% were seen once. The sample taken for sequencing was PBMCs or a T cell subset sorted from them (not recorded which). These receptor sequences come from an adult woman who had mild COVID-19 (a few samples of this study predate the infection). Cell type and time point are not known.

This clonotype was observed a few times. The chain joins TRBV5-6 to TRBJ1-2; possibly TRBD1 for D (5 bases). This CDR3 region has 13 residues. The germline V gene has CDR1 SGHDT and CDR2 YYEEEE. Trimming removed 1 base from V and 8 bases from J, with 12 bases in between. Written as DNA, the CDR3 is TGTGCCAGCAGCTTGTGGGGTCAGGGAGGCTACACCTTC. Translating gives CASSLWGQGGYTF.

The chain is built from TRBV12-3 or TRBV12-4 and TRBJ2-5, with D tentatively TRBD2 (6 bases). V lost 0 bases and J lost 5, with 7 bases in between. CDR3 length equals 13 residues. This chain's CDR3 is CASSLAGRETQYF. In nucleotides, the CDR3 is TGTGCCAGCAGTTTAGCAGGGAGGGAGACCCAGTACTTC.

This clonotype came up many times. V and J are TRBV7-2 and TRBJ1-1; D remains ambiguous. The length of the CDR3 is 15 residues. The V and J ends lost 4 bases and 3 bases respectively, with 15 bases between them. Per the germline V gene, CDR1 is SGHTA and CDR2 is FQGNSA. The CDR3 bases are TGTGCCAGCAGCTCGCCTTCGGGGATGCACACTGAAGCTTTCTTT. Translated: CASSSPSGMHTEAFF.

CDR3 coding DNA: TGCAGTGCCCCTACTAGCGCTGGGGCCCGAAACACCGGGGAGCTGTTTTTT. Amino acids: CSAPTSAGARNTGELFF. J is TRBJ2-2 and V is TRBV20-1, with 7 bases that match TRBD2. The CDR3 runs 17 residues. CDR1 and CDR2 (germline): DFQATT, SNEGSKA (reference sequence). V trimming: 6 bases; J trimming: 2 bases; junction bases outside the gene matches: 15.

This clonotype was observed a few times. This sequence joins TRBV15 and TRBJ2-3, with D unresolved. The V gene's germline CDR1 is LNHNV and CDR2 YYDKDF (reference sequence). Trimming removed 4 bases from V and 8 bases from J, with 22 bases in between. The CDR3 extends over 16 amino acids. The CDR3 loop reads CATSIESLHSGGTQYF. For the CDR3, the DNA is TGTGCCACCAGCATAGAGTCTCTTCACTCTGGTGGTACGCAGTATTTT.

This clonotype has just a few counts. The V call is TRBV4-3, the J call TRBJ2-6; 12 bases line up with TRBD1. J gave up 3 bases and V 0 bases, and 9 bases lay outside the gene matches. In germline, CDR1 is LGHNA, CDR2 YSLEER. CDR3 length equals 20 residues. The CDR3 is CASSQEGDRDRGRGANVLTF. The CDR3, as DNA: TGCGCCAGCAGCCAAGAAGGAGACCGGGACAGGGGGCGTGGGGCCAACGTCCTGACTTTC.

The table lists this clonotype with many counts. The rearrangement uses TRBV5-5 and TRBJ1-2, with TRBD1 matching 8 bases. The germline V gene encodes CDR1 SGHKS and CDR2 YYEKEE (reference sequence). The CDR3 has 15 amino acids. Trimming cost V 4 bases and J 5 bases; bases outside gene matches: 10. CDR3 protein: CASSVMPGQAYGYTF. The CDR3 nucleotides read TGTGCCAGCAGCGTAATGCCGGGACAGGCGTATGGCTACACCTTC.

This clonotype has a handful of counts. The rearrangement links TRBV20-1 to TRBJ1-2; TRBD1 agrees at 8 bases. The length of the CDR3 is 14 residues. Per germline, CDR1 DFQATT and CDR2 SNEGSKA (reference sequence). V dropped 4 bases and J dropped 7; count of bases not matched to a gene: 11. The DNA of the CDR3 is TGCAGTGCTATTCCCCAGGGGGCTAGATTTGGCTACACCTTC. Translating it yields CSAIPQGARFGYTF.

The chain employs TRBV29-1 and TRBJ2-3, with D possibly being TRBD1 (5 bases). V gave up 5 bases and J gave up 2 bases, with 14 bases separating them. There are 14 residues in the CDR3. CDR1 is SQVTM, CDR2 ANQGSEA, per germline. The CDR3 DNA sequence: TGCAGCGTTCCGACGTCAGGGATCACAGATACGCAGTATTTT. Protein sequence: CSVPTSGITDTQYF.

There are many counts of this clonotype. The genes are TRBV7-3 and TRBJ2-7; the D gene could be TRBD1 or TRBD2 (5 bases each). The CDR3 spans 15 residues. V gave up 3 bases and J gave up 2 bases, with 14 bases separating them. The germline V gene has CDR1 SGHTA and CDR2 FQGTGA. CDR3: CASSFQPGTAYEQYF. CDR3 DNA: TGTGCCAGCAGCTTTCAGCCAGGGACGGCCTACGAGCAGTACTTC.

This clonotype was observed a handful of times. The V and J genes are TRBV7-3 and TRBJ2-1, with D possibly called TRBD1 or TRBD2 (5 bases each). From germline, CDR1 is SGHTA and CDR2 FQGTGA. The CDR3 runs to 15 residues. Trimming took 5 bases from V and 2 from J, leaving 13 bases between them. The CDR3 here is CASSPRDVAYNEQFF. The CDR3 coding sequence is TGTGCCAGCAGCCCTCGGGACGTGGCCTACAATGAGCAGTTCTTC. The variable domain in full, with the rest retrieved from reference TRBV7-3 and TRBJ2-1, is GAGVSQTPSNKVTEKGKYVELRCDPISGHTALYWYRQSLGQGPEFLIYFQGTGAADDSGLPNDRFFAVRPEGSVSTLKIQRTERGDSAVYLCASSPRDVAYNEQFFGPGTRLTVL.

This clonotype was counted only a few times. The chain links TRBV12-3 or TRBV12-4 to TRBJ1-2; weak D call: TRBD1 (6 bases). The CDR3 runs to 14 residues. V dropped 6 bases and J dropped 4 bases, with 15 bases sitting between them. This CDR3 is CASSSPTGTYGYTF. The CDR3 DNA reads as TGTGCCAGCAGCTCTCCGACAGGTACCTATGGCTACACCTTC.

This clonotype was counted many times. This chain joins TRBV5-1 and TRBJ1-1, with a tentative D call TRBD1 (5 bases). The CDR3 loop spans 14 amino acids. Trimming pared 0 bases from V and 3 bases from J, leaving 9 bases between. CDR1 is SGHRS and CDR2 is YFSETQ in the germline V gene. The CDR3 reads CASSLDRSDTEAFF. CDR3 sequence (DNA): TGCGCCAGCAGCTTGGACAGGTCGGACACTGAAGCTTTCTTT.

The table lists this clonotype with a few counts. This sequence joins TRBV10-3 and TRBJ2-5, with 8 bases that match TRBD2. CDR3 length: 15 residues. V shed 5 bases and J 5 bases; nucleotides not matched to a gene: 10. Germline V lookup: CDR1 ENHRY, CDR2 SYGVKD. CDR3 amino acids: CAISLGAGAYETQYF. The CDR3, as DNA: TGTGCCATCAGTTTGGGAGCGGGGGCGTATGAGACCCAGTACTTC.

The rearrangement links TRBV6-6 to TRBJ2-2; TRBD1 or TRBD2 may be the D gene (6 bases each). The V end lost 2 bases, the J end lost 6 bases, and 13 bases lay between the germline ends. Germline CDR1 is MNHNY and CDR2 is SVGAGI (reference sequence). The CDR3 sequence is 15 residues long. The DNA for the CDR3 is TGTGCCAGCAGTTACGGTCGGGGGCAGGCCGGGGAGCTGTTTTTT. Its protein product is CASSYGRGQAGELFF.

This clonotype has a count of ten or more. V and J are TRBV30 and TRBJ2-3; tentatively, D is TRBD2 (6 bases). Germline lookup yields CDR1 GTSNPN and CDR2 SVGIG (reference sequence). Trimming shortened V by 0 bases and J by 6 bases, and 10 bases separated the two germline ends. The CDR3 has 13 amino acids. For the CDR3, the DNA is TGTGCCTGGAGTGTACGGGAGAGGGATACGCAGTATTTT. This sequence encodes CAWSVRERDTQYF.

V is TRBV5-1 and J is TRBJ1-1; no clear D gene. V was shortened by 7 bases and J by 0 bases, with 16 bases between the two germline ends. Germline V CDR1 and CDR2: SGHRS, YFSETQ. This CDR3 is built from 15 residues. CDR3 DNA sequence: TGCGCCAGCCGGGCAGGAGAGGGTCTGAACACTGAAGCTTTCTTT. Translated, it gives CASRAGEGLNTEAFF.

This rearrangement joins TRBV6-1 to TRBJ1-1; TRBD1 matches at 10 bases. The CDR3 length is 16 residues. J was trimmed by 1 base and V by 2 bases; bases with no gene match: 4. In germline, CDR1 is MNHNS, CDR2 SASEGT. CDR3 residues: CASSERDRGGNTEAFF. The CDR3 nucleotides are TGTGCCAGCAGTGAAAGGGACAGGGGCGGGAACACTGAAGCTTTCTTT.

This clonotype was recorded at least ten times. The chain recombines TRBV10-3 with TRBJ2-5; D is undetermined. The CDR3 totals 12 residues. Germline V lookup: CDR1 ENHRY, CDR2 SYGVKD. Trimming shortened V by 2 bases and J by 5 bases, and 6 bases separated the two germline ends. CDR3 region: CAISEVGETQYF. The CDR3 DNA follows: TGTGCCATCAGTGAGGTGGGGGAGACCCAGTACTTC.

This clonotype was seen repeatedly, ten times or more. V is TRBV12-3 or TRBV12-4 and J is TRBJ1-1; a possible D gene is TRBD1 (5 bases). CDR3 size: 11 residues. The V end lost 6 bases, the J end lost 5 bases, and 7 bases lay between the germline ends. CDR3 sequence: CASSWGTEAFF. The CDR3 DNA is TGTGCCAGCAGCTGGGGGACTGAAGCTTTCTTT.

The chain joins TRBV15 to TRBJ2-3; no clear D gene. Trimming removed 0 bases at V and 7 bases at J, with 14 bases between. This CDR3 has 15 residues. From germline, CDR1 is LNHNV and CDR2 YYDKDF (reference sequence). As DNA, the CDR3 is TGTGCCACCAGCAGAGATCGGTTTAGTGCCAATACGCAGTATTTT. This codes for CATSRDRFSANTQYF.

This clonotype has only a few counts. The junction shows a germline mismatch at one end, possibly a read error. V gene TRBV12-3 or TRBV12-4 combines with J gene TRBJ2-5; a possible D gene is TRBD2 (5 bases). This CDR3 has 12 residues. The CDR3 DNA sequence: TGTGCCAGCAGTCTAGCTGGAAAGACCCAGTACTTC. Translating gives CASSLAGKTQYF.